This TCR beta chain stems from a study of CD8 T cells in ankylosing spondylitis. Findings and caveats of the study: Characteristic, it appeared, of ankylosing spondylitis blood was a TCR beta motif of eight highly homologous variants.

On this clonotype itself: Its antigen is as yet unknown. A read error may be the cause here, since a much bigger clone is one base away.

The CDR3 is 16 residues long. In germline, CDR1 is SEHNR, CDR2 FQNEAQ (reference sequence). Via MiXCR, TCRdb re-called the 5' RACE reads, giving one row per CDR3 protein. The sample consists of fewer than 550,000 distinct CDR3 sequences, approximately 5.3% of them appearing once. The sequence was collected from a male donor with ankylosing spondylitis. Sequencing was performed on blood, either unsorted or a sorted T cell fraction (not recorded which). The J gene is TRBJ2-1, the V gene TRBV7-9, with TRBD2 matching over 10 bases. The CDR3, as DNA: TGTGCCAGCAGCTCCCAGACTAGCGGGCCCTACGATGAGCAGTTCTTC. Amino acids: CASSSQTSGPYDEQFF.